This is a list of T cell receptor beta chains from one sample in a study of control samples from healthy donors and cancer patients. The data were produced by immunoSEQ multiplex PCR, yet TCRdb's version contains in-frame clones alone and is incomplete. The repertoire holds about 140,000 clones, with 94% as singletons. Material: blood. These receptors all stem from a man aged 40-50 years in good health. Both conserved end residues are part of each CDR3. A D gene is named only where the DNA matches it firmly. Clone size appears in some rows only: once, few, many, or a class for an expanded clone.

size | J | D | V | CDR3 | DNA
NA | TRBJ1-3 | NA | TRBV10-1 | CASSDSGLPGQSSGNTIYF | TGCGCCAGCAGTGATTCGGGACTCCCGGGACAAAGCTCTGGAAACACCATATATTTT
NA | TRBJ2-7 | NA | TRBV20-1 | CSPGATYEQYF | TGCAGCCCGGGGGCCACCTACGAGCAGTACTTC
NA | TRBJ2-7 | TRBD2 | TRBV29-1 | CSVATGTRAYEQYF | TGCAGCGTTGCGACCGGGACTAGAGCCTACGAGCAGTACTTC
NA | TRBJ1-5 | NA | TRBV6-6 | CASSDPGTQPQHF | TGTGCCAGCAGTGACCCGGGAACCCAGCCCCAGCATTTT
NA | TRBJ2-1 | NA | TRBV5-4 | CASSSPSRANEQFF | TGTGCCAGCAGCTCCCCTAGCAGGGCCAATGAGCAGTTCTTC
NA | TRBJ2-7 | NA | TRBV18 | CASSPTSYEQYF | TGTGCCAGCTCACCAACCTCCTACGAGCAGTACTTC
NA | TRBJ1-2 | NA | TRBV9 | CASSEKGYGYTF | TGTGCCAGCAGCGAAAAGGGTTATGGCTACACCTTC
NA | TRBJ2-3 | TRBD2 | TRBV3-1/TRBV3-2 | CASSQDSRLAGMGDTQYF | TGTGCCAGCAGCCAAGATAGCCGACTAGCGGGAATGGGAGATACGCAGTATTTT
NA | TRBJ1-3 | TRBD1 | TRBV5-5 | CASSPLPHDRGQGNTIYF | TGTGCCAGCAGCCCTCTACCCCACGACAGGGGGCAAGGAAACACCATATATTTT
NA | TRBJ2-7 | NA | TRBV4-1 | CASSLDRSYEQYF | TGCGCCAGCAGCCTGGACAGATCCTACGAGCAGTACTTC
few | TRBJ2-1 | NA | TRBV24-1 | CATSVSSYNEQFF | TGTGCCACCAGCGTCAGCTCCTACAATGAGCAGTTCTTC
NA | TRBJ1-4 | NA | TRBV7-9 | CASSPLGGADEKLFF | TGTGCCAGCAGCCCCCTCGGAGGGGCGGATGAAAAACTGTTTTTT
NA | TRBJ2-6 | NA | TRBV4-2 | CASSQGTRSGANVLTF | TGTGCCAGCAGCCAAGGGACACGCTCTGGGGCCAACGTCCTGACTTTC
few | TRBJ2-3 | TRBD1 | TRBV9 | CASSVGTGEPLTDTQYF | TGTGCCAGCAGCGTAGGGACAGGGGAGCCCCTCACAGATACGCAGTATTTT
NA | TRBJ2-1 | NA | TRBV7-2 | CASSLPSNEQFF | TGTGCCAGCAGCTTACCTAGCAATGAGCAGTTCTTC
once | TRBJ2-1 | NA | TRBV13 | CASSLGGTRPGDEQFF | TGTGCCAGCAGCTTAGGGGGCACCCGCCCCGGAGATGAGCAGTTCTTC
once | TRBJ1-4 | NA | TRBV4-1 | CASSQESPGLGEKLFF | TGCGCCAGCAGCCAAGAATCTCCGGGGTTAGGGGAAAAACTGTTTTTT
NA | TRBJ2-7 | NA | TRBV11-2 | CASSSQGTEQYF | TGTGCCAGCAGCTCACAGGGTACCGAGCAGTACTTC
NA | TRBJ1-1 | TRBD1 | TRBV5-1 | CASSLGDRTNTEAFF | TGCGCCAGCAGCTTGGGGGACAGAACGAACACTGAAGCTTTCTTT
NA | TRBJ1-3 | NA | TRBV20-1 | CSARGGNTIYF | TGCAGTGCTAGGGGCGGAAACACCATATATTTT
once | TRBJ2-7 | TRBD1 | TRBV4-1 | CASSQGQGDYEQYF | TGCGCCAGCAGCCAGGGACAGGGAGACTACGAGCAGTACTTC
NA | TRBJ2-2 | NA | TRBV5-1 | CASSPVGTNTGELFF | TGCGCCAGCAGCCCCGTAGGGACGAACACCGGGGAGCTGTTTTTT
NA | TRBJ1-1 | TRBD1 | TRBV2 | CASIWDRANTEAFF | TGTGCCAGCATTTGGGACAGGGCGAACACTGAAGCTTTCTTT
once | TRBJ2-4 | TRBD1 | TRBV28 | CASSPGGEVAKNIQYF | TGTGCCAGCAGCCCAGGGGGCGAGGTAGCCAAAAACATTCAGTACTTC
NA | TRBJ2-7 | NA | TRBV4-1 | CASSQEQLGEQYF | TGCGCCAGCAGCCAAGAACAGTTAGGCGAGCAGTACTTC
NA | TRBJ2-7 | NA | TRBV5-4 | CASSLEGVRNEQYF | TGTGCCAGCAGCTTGGAGGGGGTGAGGAACGAGCAGTACTTC